These 13 T cell receptor beta chains originate from one sample sequenced in a study of T cells in Graves' hyperthyroidism and ophthalmopathy. There were TCR beta CDR3 regions amplified from RNA transcripts. HTBI primers were employed in a first-round RT-PCR of the TCR CDR3. TCRdb used MiXCR to reprocess the multiplex PCR reads, holding one entry per CDR3 protein. The table lists hundreds of thousands of distinct CDR3 sequences, over 10% of them singletons. Sequencing was carried out using blood. The receptor source for this set is a woman aged 18 to 35 with Graves' hyperthyroidism.

The chain carries TRBV27 and TRBJ2-7, with D possibly TRBD1 on 5 matching bases. The germline V gene has CDR1 MNHEY and CDR2 SMNVEV (reference sequence). The CDR3 is made up of 15 amino acids. Trimming removed 0 bases at V and 0 bases at J, with 9 bases between. CDR3 nucleotide sequence: TGTGCCAGCAGTTTATCTGGGGCGAACTCCTACGAGCAGTACTTC. This translates into CASSLSGANSYEQYF.

There are many counts of this clonotype. CDR3 DNA sequence: TGTGCCAGCAGACGAACTGGACAGTCTACGGGTAATTCACCCCTCCACTTT. Translation: CASRRTGQSTGNSPLHF. This chain links TRBV6-2 or TRBV6-3 with TRBJ1-6; tentative D call: TRBD1 (6 bases). This CDR3 has 17 residues. Germline CDR1 MNHEY, CDR2 SVGEGT. Trimming left V 6 bases short and J 6 bases short, with 21 bases between.

This clonotype was found many times. V is TRBV20-1 and J is TRBJ2-2, with 8 bases identical to TRBD1. The CDR3 is 15 residues long. The germline gives CDR1 DFQATT, CDR2 SNEGSKA (reference sequence). The ends lost 5 bases at V and 1 base at J; junction bases unmatched: 6. This CDR3 reads CSARPGQGNTGELFF. The CDR3 nucleotides read TGCAGTGCTCGCCCAGGACAGGGGAACACCGGGGAGCTGTTTTTT.

This clonotype was found once. A much more abundant neighbour one base away suggests this may be a read error. The chain uses TRBV5-5 and TRBJ2-7; 9 bases match TRBD1. Germline values: CDR1 SGHKS, CDR2 YYEKEE (reference sequence). The J segment lost 5 bases and the V segment lost 4 bases, leaving 10 bases of the junction unmatched. This CDR3 spans 15 amino acids. The CDR3 protein is CASSGFGQGPDEQYF. The DNA for the CDR3 is TGTGCCAGCAGCGGGTTCGGACAGGGGCCGGACGAGCAGTACTTC. The whole variable domain, remainder taken from reference TRBV5-5 and TRBJ2-7, is DAGVTQSPTHLIKTRGQQVTLRCSPISGHKSVSWYQQVLGQGPQFIFQYYEKEERGRGNFPDRFSARQFPNYSSELNVNALLLGDSALYLCASSGFGQGPDEQYFGPGTRLTVT.

In its sample, this clonotype was seen a few times. The chain carries TRBV5-5 and TRBJ1-5; TRBD1 matches at 9 bases. CDR3 size: 17 residues. V gave up 0 bases and J gave up 1 base; unmatched junction bases: 5. Germline CDR1 and CDR2: SGHKS and YYEKEE (reference sequence). CDR3 residues: CASSLGAGQGSNQPQHF. The CDR3 nucleotides read TGTGCCAGCAGCTTGGGGGCGGGACAGGGAAGCAATCAGCCCCAGCATTTT.

This clonotype appeared many times. The CDR3 sequence: CASSLGQPTGTEAFF. DNA of the CDR3: TGTGCCAGCAGTCTAGGACAACCCACAGGCACTGAAGCTTTCTTT. The chain uses TRBV12-3 or TRBV12-4 and TRBJ1-1; D possibly corresponds to TRBD1 (5 bases). This CDR3 spans 15 amino acids. The germline V and J ends were trimmed by 5 bases and 4 bases, with 17 bases remaining between them.

The CDR3 DNA reads as TGCAGCGTTGATTCCGCCAACTCAGATACGCAGTATTTT. It encodes CSVDSANSDTQYF. The chain couples TRBV29-1 to TRBJ2-3, with no clear D. V shed 3 bases and J shed 4 bases, with 11 bases lying between them. CDR1 and CDR2 from the germline V gene are SQVTM and ANQGSEA. The CDR3 has 13 amino acids.

This clonotype was counted ten times or more. This sequence joins TRBV18 and TRBJ2-3; the D is unclear. CDR1 and CDR2 from the germline V gene are KGHSH and LQKENI. V dropped 3 bases and J dropped 1 base, with 8 bases sitting between them. The CDR3 is 14 residues long. The CDR3 loop is CASSPPPRTDTQYF. DNA for the CDR3: TGTGCCAGCTCACCTCCTCCCCGCACAGATACGCAGTATTTT.

The sample holds a few counts of this clonotype. This chain uses TRBV28 with TRBJ2-5; 8 bases align to TRBD1. The CDR3 covers 15 residues. Unmatched junction bases numbered 8, after V lost 5 bases and J lost 3 bases. Germline CDR1 MDHEN, CDR2 SYDVKM. The CDR3 DNA reads TGTGCCAGCAGTCCGGGGACAGGATGGGAAGAGACCCAGTACTTC. Translated, it gives CASSPGTGWEETQYF.

This clonotype was picked up many times. The rearrangement links TRBV12-3 or TRBV12-4 to TRBJ2-3, with 14 bases fitting TRBD2. The V and J ends lost 7 bases and 3 bases, in that order; junction bases with no gene match: 9. This CDR3 spans 17 amino acids. CDR3 protein: CASITGTSGSLTDTQYF. CDR3 coding DNA: TGTGCCAGCATTACCGGGACTAGCGGGAGTCTGACAGATACGCAGTATTTT.

This clonotype was picked up a small number of times. V usage is TRBV19 and J usage is TRBJ2-1; D remains ambiguous. Germline V gives CDR1 LNHDA, CDR2 SQIVND (reference sequence). Trimming pared 0 bases from V and 3 bases from J, leaving 9 bases between. The CDR3 loop spans 15 amino acids. The CDR3 reads CASSIEQDFYNEQFF. Written as DNA, the CDR3 is TGTGCCAGTAGTATAGAACAAGACTTCTACAATGAGCAGTTCTTC. The full variable domain, rest sourced from reference TRBV19 and TRBJ2-1, is DGGITQSPKYLFRKEGQNVTLSCEQNLNHDAMYWYRQDPGQGLRLIYYSQIVNDFQKGDIAEGYSVSREKKESFPLTVTSAQKNPTAFYLCASSIEQDFYNEQFFGPGTRLTVL.

In its sample, this clonotype was seen many times. The V call is TRBV18, the J call TRBJ1-1, with a tentative D call TRBD1 (5 bases). The CDR3 has 13 amino acids. Germline V gene sequence: CDR1 KGHSH, CDR2 LQKENI. The ends were cut back, 3 bases at V and 11 bases at J, with 16 bases in the middle. Written as DNA, the CDR3 is TGTGCCAGCTCACCGACTACTGACAGTCCGGCTTTCTTT. Translating gives CASSPTTDSPAFF.

This clonotype showed up many times. J is TRBJ1-1 and V is TRBV28, with a possible D match to TRBD1 (5 bases). Trimming stripped 6 bases from V and 10 bases from J, with 15 bases between. The CDR3 spans 12 residues. CDR1 and CDR2 from the germline V gene are MDHEN and SYDVKM. For the CDR3, the DNA is TGTGCCAGCAGCCCCGGGGCGTACGGAGCTTTCTTT. It encodes CASSPGAYGAFF.